This T cell receptor (beta chain) was captured in a study of vaccination and CD4 T cells after COVID-19. The wider study: It was a median roughly 92 days after diagnosis, with a range of 35 to 161, that post-COVID samples were drawn. Study results and limitations: Convalescent patients had a median around 87% of reactive clones appearing only post-vaccination.

Cultured CD4+ T cells had their DNA profiled by the Oncomine TCR Beta short-read assay. MiXCR, applied by TCRdb to the PCR reads, yields one record per CDR3 protein. Of about 25,000 distinct CDR3 sequences in the sample, about 29% are singletons; the top ten hold approximately 3%. Documented time point: late sampling 161 to 241 days after vaccination in a few convalescent patients. Treatment: approximately 10-day PBMC culture with coronavirus spike peptide pools or control peptides (ViraFEST assay). Comment on this clonotype: The antigen is undetermined.

Per germline, CDR1 WNHNN and CDR2 SYGVQD (reference sequence). Trimming shortened V by 5 bases and J by 6 bases, and 12 bases separated the two germline ends. This CDR3 contains 13 residues. The sequencing here drew on CD4+ T cells from blood, cultured in vitro, taken about 7 months after SARS-CoV-2 vaccination. The clonotype originates from a human donor who had recovered from COVID-19. This chain links TRBV10-1 with TRBJ2-3, with D possibly TRBD2 on 5 matching bases. CDR3 sequence (DNA): TGCGCCAGCAGTTTTCACCGGGATGATACGCAGTATTTT. This gives the protein CASSFHRDDTQYF.